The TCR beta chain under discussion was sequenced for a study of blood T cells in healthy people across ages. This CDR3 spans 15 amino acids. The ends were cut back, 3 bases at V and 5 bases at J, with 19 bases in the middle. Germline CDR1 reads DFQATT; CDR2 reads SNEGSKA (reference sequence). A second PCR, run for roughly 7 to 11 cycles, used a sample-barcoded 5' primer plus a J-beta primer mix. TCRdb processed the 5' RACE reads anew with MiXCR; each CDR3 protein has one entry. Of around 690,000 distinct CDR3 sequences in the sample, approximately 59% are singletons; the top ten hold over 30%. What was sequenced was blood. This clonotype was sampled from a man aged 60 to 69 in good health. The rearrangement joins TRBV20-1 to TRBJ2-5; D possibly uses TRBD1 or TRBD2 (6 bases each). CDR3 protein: CSASVVGGSVETQYF. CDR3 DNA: TGCAGTGCTAGTGTGGTCGGGGGCTCGGTTGAGACCCAGTACTTC.